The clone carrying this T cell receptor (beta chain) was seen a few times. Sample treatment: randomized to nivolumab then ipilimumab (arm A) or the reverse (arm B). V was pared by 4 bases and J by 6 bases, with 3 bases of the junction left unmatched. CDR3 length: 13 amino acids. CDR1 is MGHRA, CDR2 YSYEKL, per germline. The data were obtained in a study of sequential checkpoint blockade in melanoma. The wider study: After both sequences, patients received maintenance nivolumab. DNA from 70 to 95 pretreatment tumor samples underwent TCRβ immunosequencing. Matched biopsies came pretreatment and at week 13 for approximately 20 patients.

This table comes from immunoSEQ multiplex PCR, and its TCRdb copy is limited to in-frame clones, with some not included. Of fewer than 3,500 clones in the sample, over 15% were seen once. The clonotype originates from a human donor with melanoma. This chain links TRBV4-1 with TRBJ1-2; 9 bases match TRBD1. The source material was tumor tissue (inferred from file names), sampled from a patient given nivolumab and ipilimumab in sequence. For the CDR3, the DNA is TGCGCCAGCAGCCTGGACAGGGGTGATGGCTACACCTTC. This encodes CASSLDRGDGYTF.